This passage covers 26 T cell receptor beta chains from one sample sequenced in a study of shared clonotypes between healthy human individuals (TCRdb year 2020). The method was the immunoSEQ multiplex PCR assay. TCRdb took this table from immuneACCESS and kept in-frame rearrangements with V and J called. Such tables lack part of the clones; where checked against another copy, unresolved V genes explain under half of the gap, and the rest is unexplained. The sample table holds around 1,000,000 clones, of which roughly 80% were seen once. The top ten constitute 0.89% of the sample. Material: memory CD4+ T cells from PBMCs. In the paper's terms, the cell subset or site label means: CD45RA-negative fraction. These receptors originate from a man aged 18-30 years in good health. Some clones in this sample may be carry-over from other donors' samples.

A few counts support this clone. The genes are TRBV6-6 and TRBJ1-3; D is unclear. V shed 7 bases and J shed 2 bases, with 9 bases lying between them. This CDR3 region has 13 residues. CDR1 and CDR2 from the germline V gene are MNHNY and SVGAGI (reference sequence). CDR3 bases: TGTGCCAGCAATAGGGCAGCTGGAAACACCATATATTTT. Translation: CASNRAAGNTIYF.

The J gene is TRBJ2-1, the V gene TRBV30, with 11 bases identical to TRBD2. This CDR3 is 19 amino acids long. Germline-derived CDR1 and CDR2 are GTSNPN and SVGIG (reference sequence). V dropped 7 bases and J dropped 0; count of bases not matched to a gene: 17. In DNA form, the CDR3 reads TGTGCCTCCCCGATCGACAGGACTAGCGGGCGCAGCTCCTACAATGAGCAGTTCTTC. This codes for CASPIDRTSGRSSYNEQFF. Full variable domain (rest looked up from reference TRBV30 and TRBJ2-1): SQTIHQWPATLVQPVGSPLSLECTVEGTSNPNLYWYRQAAGRGLQLLFYSVGIGQISSEVPQNLSASRPQDRQFILSSKKLLLSDSGFYLCASPIDRTSGRSSYNEQFFGPGTRLTVL.

The rearrangement links TRBV2 to TRBJ2-1; 7 bases map to TRBD1. V lost 7 bases and J lost 4; bases outside the gene matches: 7. The CDR3 has 14 residues. CDR1 SNHLY and CDR2 FYNNEI come from the germline V gene. For the CDR3, the DNA is TGTGCCAGCATGAAGGGACAGTCTTACAATGAGCAGTTCTTC. This gives the protein CASMKGQSYNEQFF.

The rearrangement uses TRBV21-1 and TRBJ2-7; the D segment call TRBD2 is taken from the table without a DNA check. TRBV21-1 corresponds to a pseudogene. The CDR3 has 15 amino acids. The chain's CDR3 is CASSRRGTTTYEQYF. The CDR3 DNA reads TGTGCCAGCAGCAGGCGCGGGACGACGACCTACGAGCAGTACTTC.

This clone was counted a single time. V usage is TRBV7-9 and J usage is TRBJ1-2; D is unresolved. The CDR3 is 10 amino acids. CDR1 and CDR2 (germline): SEHNR, FQNEAQ (reference sequence). V lost 4 bases to trimming and J lost 11 bases, with 8 bases between them. The CDR3 sequence is CASSSIRYTF. DNA for the CDR3: TGTGCCAGCAGCTCCATACGGTACACCTTC.

The chain uses TRBV6-1 and TRBJ2-7, with 11 bases lining up with TRBD1. Germline V gene data show CDR1 as MNHNS and CDR2 as SASEGT. The CDR3 extends over 14 amino acids. The trim removed 5 bases at V and 2 bases at J, leaving 2 bases unmatched. The CDR3 reads CASSKDRGPYEQYF. CDR3 bases: TGTGCCAGCAGTAAGGACAGGGGGCCCTACGAGCAGTACTTC.

This clone was recorded a few times. A far larger clone is one base from this, pointing to a likely read error. This rearrangement joins TRBV28 to TRBJ1-5; possibly TRBD1 for D (5 bases). This CDR3 has 15 residues. Trimming removed 2 bases at V and 5 bases at J, with 13 bases between. Germline V lookup: CDR1 MDHEN, CDR2 SYDVKM. The CDR3 loop is CASSLGSVGDQPQHF. The DNA of the CDR3 is TGTGCCAGCAGTTTAGGCAGCGTGGGGGATCAGCCCCAGCATTTT. The whole variable domain, remainder taken from reference TRBV28 and TRBJ1-5, is DVKVTQSSRYLVKRTGEKVFLECVQDMDHENMFWYRQDPGLGLRLIYFSYDVKMKEKGDIPEGYSVSREKKERFSLILESASTNQTSMYLCASSLGSVGDQPQHFGDGTRLSIL.

This chain's CDR3 is CASSTSRDRSYEQYF. The CDR3 bases are TGTGCCAGCAGCACCTCCCGGGACAGGAGCTACGAGCAGTACTTC. The V gene is TRBV7-2, the J gene TRBJ2-7, with 8 bases aligning to TRBD1. The CDR3 is 15 amino acids. CDR1 is SGHTA, CDR2 FQGNSA, per germline. Trimming removed 5 bases from V and 3 bases from J; junction bases left unmatched: 9.

The chain recombines TRBV7-2 with TRBJ2-7; D unresolved. The CDR3 is made up of 14 amino acids. The V end was cut by 2 bases, the J end by 6 bases, with 14 bases between. Germline CDR1 is SGHTA and CDR2 is FQGNSA. The CDR3 DNA follows: TGTGCCAGCAGCTTAACAAGGGCTGTGGGCGAGCAGTACTTC. Translating it yields CASSLTRAVGEQYF.

The chain joins TRBV28 to TRBJ2-1; D ambiguous. Trimming cost V 1 base and J 9 bases, with 10 bases left between them. The CDR3 runs to 13 residues. The germline CDR1 and CDR2 sequences are MDHEN and SYDVKM. CDR3 DNA: TGTGCCAGCAGTTTATCCGGCCGTGGTGAGCAGTTCTTC. It translates to CASSLSGRGEQFF.

The chain recombines TRBV27 with TRBJ1-1; a possible D gene is TRBD1 (5 bases). This CDR3 is 16 amino acids long. V lost 7 bases to trimming and J lost 2 bases, with 20 bases between them. Germline CDR1 MNHEY, CDR2 SMNVEV (reference sequence). CDR3 DNA: TGTGCCAGCACCGGCGCCGGGAGGGGCCCTAACACTGAAGCTTTCTTT. It specifies CASTGAGRGPNTEAFF.

The chain recombines TRBV28 with TRBJ2-7; maybe TRBD1 (5 bases). Trimming took off 7 bases at V and 4 bases at J, with 14 bases between the two ends. Germline V gene data show CDR1 as MDHEN and CDR2 as SYDVKM. The CDR3 is 13 residues long. The CDR3 reads CASTETELYEQYF. CDR3 bases: TGTGCCAGCACCGAGACAGAGCTTTACGAGCAGTACTTC.

The V and J genes are TRBV6-5 and TRBJ1-5, with D unclear. The CDR3 has 12 amino acids. Germline CDR1 reads MNHEY; CDR2 reads SVGAGI. V shed 6 bases and J shed 7 bases, with 10 bases lying between them. Here the CDR3 reads CASSYNLQPQHF. The DNA for the CDR3 is TGTGCCAGCAGCTACAATCTCCAGCCCCAGCATTTT.

CDR3 loop: CASSATGLTNEKLFF. The CDR3 region has the DNA TGTGCCAGCAGCGCCACAGGGCTCACTAATGAAAAACTGTTTTTT. The chain uses TRBV7-6 and TRBJ1-4, with D tentatively TRBD1 (6 bases). The CDR3 consists of 15 residues. CDR1 SGHVS and CDR2 FNYEAQ come from the germline V gene. Trimming removed 5 bases from V and 2 bases from J, with 12 bases in between.

On this clone: The sample holds other DNA sequences that translate to the same CDR3. The J gene is TRBJ2-7, the V gene TRBV7-2, with D perhaps matching TRBD2 (5 bases). V was cut by 5 bases and J by 5 bases, with 16 bases left in between. CDR3 length equals 14 residues. CDR1 is SGHTA and CDR2 is FQGNSA in the germline V gene. CDR3 protein: CASSPRGSGDEQYF. DNA for the CDR3: TGTGCCAGCAGCCCCCGTGGGAGCGGAGACGAGCAGTACTTC. Full variable domain (outside the CDR3, taken from reference TRBV7-2 and TRBJ2-7): GAGVSQSPSNKVTEKGKDVELRCDPISGHTALYWYRQSLGQGLEFLIYFQGNSAPDKSGLPSDRFSAERTGGSVSTLTIQRTQQEDSAVYLCASSPRGSGDEQYFGPGTRLTVT.

The chain employs TRBV10-3 and TRBJ2-7; possibly TRBD2 for D (6 bases). This CDR3 spans 15 amino acids. In germline, CDR1 is ENHRY, CDR2 SYGVKD. Trimming pared 3 bases from V and 8 bases from J, leaving 20 bases between. This CDR3 reads CAISDIKGPGGKQYF. CDR3 DNA: TGTGCCATCAGTGACATCAAAGGGCCCGGCGGGAAGCAGTACTTC.

The V call is TRBV9, the J call TRBJ1-2; perhaps TRBD1 as D (5 bases). CDR1 SGDLS and CDR2 YYNGEE come from the germline V gene. The CDR3 has 16 amino acids. Trimming left V 2 bases short and J 5 bases short, with 19 bases between. CDR3 region: CASSVGLDGHRYGYTF. In DNA form, the CDR3 reads TGTGCCAGCAGCGTGGGGTTGGACGGACATCGATATGGCTACACCTTC.

In regard to this clone: Different DNA sequences within this sample yield the same CDR3. The V gene is TRBV9, the J gene TRBJ1-4; D remains unclear. The ends were cut back, 0 bases at V and 0 bases at J, with 3 bases in the middle. Germline CDR1 is SGDLS and CDR2 is YYNGEE. The CDR3 is 14 amino acids. In DNA form, the CDR3 reads TGTGCCAGCAGCGTAGGCGCAACTAATGAAAAACTGTTTTTT. Residues: CASSVGATNEKLFF.

The chain carries TRBV5-6 and TRBJ2-1, with 13 bases aligning to TRBD2. The CDR3 runs 17 residues. V lost 4 bases and J lost 6; bases outside the gene matches: 10. CDR1 is SGHDT and CDR2 is YYEEEE in the germline V gene. The CDR3 protein is CASSHREGLAGINEQFF. The CDR3 nucleotides are TGTGCCAGCAGCCATCGCGAGGGACTAGCGGGAATCAATGAGCAGTTCTTC.

Remarks on this clone: The junction and the germline gene differ at one end; a read error may be behind it. This sequence joins TRBV5-1 and TRBJ2-2; 11 positions match TRBD1. Germline loops: CDR1 SGHRS, CDR2 YFSETQ. This CDR3 is built from 15 residues. The CDR3 is CASSLGQGVTGELFF. The CDR3 coding sequence is TGCGCCAGCAGTTTGGGACAGGGGGTCACCGGGGAGCTGTTTTTT. The full variable domain, in which reference TRBV5-1 and TRBJ2-2 provide the parts outside the CDR3, is KAGVTQTPRYLIKTRGQQVTLSCSPISGHRSVSWYQQTPGQGLQFLFEYFSETQRNKGNFPGRFSGRQFSNSRSEMNVSTLELGDSALYLCASSLGQGVTGELFFGEGSRLTVL.

This clone was recorded only once. The genes are TRBV5-4 and TRBJ1-2, with a weak D call TRBD1 (5 bases). CDR1 is SGHNT, CDR2 YYREEE, per germline (reference sequence). CDR3 length: 16 residues. Trimming stripped 2 bases from V and 3 bases from J, with 17 bases between. CDR3: CASSFGYPRADYGYTF. The CDR3 DNA is TGTGCCAGCAGCTTTGGGTACCCCAGGGCGGACTATGGCTACACCTTC.

This clone has just a few counts. The chain links TRBV18 to TRBJ2-2, with 11 bases fitting TRBD1. Germline V gives CDR1 KGHSH, CDR2 LQKENI. J was trimmed by 3 bases and V by 6 bases; bases with no gene match: 9. CDR3 length: 17 residues. The CDR3 sequence is CASSMQRGQGDTGELFF. The CDR3 nucleotides are TGTGCCAGCTCTATGCAACGGGGACAGGGGGACACCGGGGAGCTGTTTTTT.

This clone was recorded once. The sample carries other DNA sequences with the same CDR3. This sequence joins TRBV6-1 and TRBJ1-1; unclear D gene. The length of the CDR3 is 13 residues. Germline V CDR1 and CDR2: MNHNS, SASEGT. V lost 0 bases and J lost 2, with 4 bases in between. CDR3 loop: CASSEARNTEAFF. CDR3 sequence (DNA): TGTGCCAGCAGTGAAGCTCGCAACACTGAAGCTTTCTTT.

The rearrangement joins TRBV27 to TRBJ2-5, with D hard to call. Germline CDR1 MNHEY, CDR2 SMNVEV (reference sequence). The CDR3 runs 11 residues. Deletions cut 6 bases from V and 3 bases from J, with 5 bases between. In nucleotides, the CDR3 is TGTGCCAGCAGCAAGAAAGAGACCCAGTACTTC. Its protein product is CASSKKETQYF.

The chain joins TRBV15 to TRBJ1-2; D is possibly TRBD1 (5 bases). This CDR3 is built from 12 residues. Germline V gene sequence: CDR1 LNHNV, CDR2 YYDKDF (reference sequence). V was clipped by 5 bases and J by 9 bases, with 13 bases between them. CDR3 sequence reads: CATSRDSSRYTF. The CDR3, as DNA: TGTGCCACCAGCCGGGACTCTTCTCGCTACACCTTC.

In regard to this clone: Other DNA sequences from this sample encode an identical CDR3 as well. The chain links TRBV2 to TRBJ2-2, with a weak D call TRBD2 (6 bases). Between the trimmed V and J ends, which lost 6 bases and 5 bases, there was a span of 7 bases. CDR3 length: 12 residues. CDR1 is SNHLY and CDR2 is FYNNEI in the germline V gene. The CDR3 DNA reads as TGTGCCAGCAGGGGGGGAACCGGGGAGCTGTTTTTT. The encoded protein is CASRGGTGELFF.